These 31 T cell receptor beta chains came from one sample sequenced in a study of T cell responses to AZD1222 COVID-19 vaccine. Clones were read by immunoSEQ multiplex PCR, and TCRdb kept only the in-frame ones, dropping some. Among around 200,000 clones listed, roughly 91% were seen once. Sequencing was performed on peripheral blood, taken on day 0 of AZD1222 vaccination. The receptors originated from an adult in good health.

The chain couples TRBV19 to TRBJ2-1; maybe TRBD2 (6 bases). The V gene lost 3 bases and the J gene lost 0 bases, with 15 bases spanning the gap. Germline V CDR1 and CDR2: LNHDA, SQIVND (reference sequence). The CDR3 is 17 amino acids. The CDR3 DNA is TGTGCCAGTAGTATCAGCTGGGAGGCGAGCTCCTACAATGAGCAGTTCTTC. This sequence encodes CASSISWEASSYNEQFF.

This clone was seen only a few times. The chain carries TRBV6-2 or TRBV6-3 and TRBJ1-6; D is ambiguous. This CDR3 has 17 residues. Germline-derived CDR1 and CDR2 are MNHEY and SVGEGT. Trimming stripped 0 bases from V and 9 bases from J, with 18 bases between. CDR3 sequence (DNA): TGTGCCAGCAGTTACTCGAAGGGTTCCGGGTTCTCTTCACCCCTCCACTTT. Translating it yields CASSYSKGSGFSSPLHF.

The chain is built from TRBV9 and TRBJ1-4; TRBD1 is a possible D gene (5 bases). Germline assignment: CDR1 SGDLS and CDR2 YYNGEE. This CDR3 is 17 amino acids long. The ends were cut back, 4 bases at V and 0 bases at J, with 16 bases in the middle. Written as DNA, the CDR3 is TGTGCCAGCAGCCCCCGTGGGGGAGCCCCAACTAATGAAAAACTGTTTTTT. Its protein product is CASSPRGGAPTNEKLFF.

V usage is TRBV11-2 and J usage is TRBJ2-7, with 7 bases aligning to TRBD1. The V gene's germline CDR1 is SGHAT and CDR2 FQNNGV. This CDR3 is built from 14 residues. V lost 5 bases to trimming and J lost 3 bases; unmatched junction nucleotides: 7. The CDR3 sequence: CASSLGQSNYEQYF. In nucleotides, the CDR3 is TGTGCCAGCAGCCTGGGACAGTCAAACTACGAGCAGTACTTC.

The V and J genes are TRBV19 and TRBJ1-6, with TRBD1 matching over 8 bases. The CDR3 loop spans 15 amino acids. The germline V gene has CDR1 LNHDA and CDR2 SQIVND (reference sequence). V lost 8 bases and J lost 6; bases outside the gene matches: 9. The CDR3 DNA is TGTGCCAGTGATATCCAGGGGGCCGGTAATTCACCCCTCCACTTT. Translating gives CASDIQGAGNSPLHF.

CDR3 in DNA: TGTGCCAGCAGCCCCGGTGTATGGGCAACAGATACGCAGTATTTT. Protein: CASSPGVWATDTQYF. The chain links TRBV11-2 to TRBJ2-3; D call uncertain. V was pared by 5 bases and J by 3 bases, with 15 bases between. The CDR3 length is 15 residues. Per germline, CDR1 SGHAT and CDR2 FQNNGV.

This sequence joins TRBV19 and TRBJ1-2; 11 positions match TRBD1. The length of the CDR3 is 19 residues. With V trimmed by 4 bases and J by 4 bases, 17 bases remained unmatched. Germline-derived CDR1 and CDR2 are LNHDA and SQIVND (reference sequence). CDR3 protein: CASSTSGQGARYGGYGYTF. The CDR3 DNA follows: TGTGCCAGTAGTACGAGTGGACAGGGGGCGCGATATGGTGGCTATGGCTACACCTTC.

The count of this clone is one. V usage is TRBV5-4 and J usage is TRBJ1-6; a possible D gene is TRBD1 (6 bases). V dropped 2 bases and J dropped 7 bases, with 10 bases sitting between them. CDR1 is SGHNT, CDR2 YYREEE, per germline (reference sequence). The CDR3 is 14 amino acids. This CDR3 reads CASSFRQVNSPLHF. Here the CDR3 DNA reads TGTGCCAGCAGCTTCAGACAGGTCAATTCACCCCTCCACTTT. The entire variable domain, with the rest obtained from reference TRBV5-4 and TRBJ1-6, is as follows: ETGVTQSPTHLIKTRGQQVTLRCSSQSGHNTVSWYQQALGQGPQFIFQYYREEENGRGNFPPRFSGLQFPNYSSELNVNALELDDSALYLCASSFRQVNSPLHFGNGTRLTVT.

The chain recombines TRBV6-5 with TRBJ2-6; maybe TRBD1 (5 bases). This CDR3 is 15 amino acids long. Trimming took 2 bases from V and 0 from J, leaving 5 bases between them. Germline CDR1 MNHEY, CDR2 SVGAGI. The CDR3 region is CASSYDSSGANVLTF. The CDR3 bases are TGTGCCAGCAGTTACGACAGCTCTGGGGCCAACGTCCTGACTTTC.

The rearrangement links TRBV3-1 (or the pseudogene TRBV3-2) to TRBJ1-5; 7 nucleotides line up with TRBD1. CDR3 length equals 14 residues. CDR1 and CDR2 from the germline V gene are LGHDT and YNNKEL (reference sequence). V lost 6 bases, J lost 2 bases, and 4 bases stayed unmatched. The DNA for the CDR3 is TGTGCCAGCAGTTCCAGGGGGGGCAATCAGCCCCAGCATTTT. Its protein product is CASSSRGGNQPQHF.

This rearrangement joins TRBV16 to TRBJ1-2; no definite D call. Looked up from germline, CDR1 is KGHSY and CDR2 is FQNENV. The germline V and J ends were trimmed by 2 bases and 4 bases, with 11 bases remaining between them. This CDR3 has 14 residues. The CDR3 loop is CASSQLGSLYGYTF. CDR3 in DNA: TGTGCCAGCAGCCAACTGGGGAGCCTCTATGGCTACACCTTC. Combining the CDR3 with reference TRBV16 and TRBJ1-2 gives the whole variable domain GEEVAQTPKHLVRGEGQKAKLYCAPIKGHSYVFWYQQVLKNEFKFLISFQNENVFDETGMPKERFSAKCLPNSPCSLEIQATKLEDSAVYFCASSQLGSLYGYTFGSGTRLTVV.

The chain joins TRBV27 to TRBJ1-2; D is possibly TRBD1 (6 bases). The CDR3 is 13 amino acids. Trimming removed 6 bases from V and 2 bases from J, with 10 bases in between. The germline gives CDR1 MNHEY, CDR2 SMNVEV (reference sequence). The CDR3 DNA sequence: TGTGCCAGCAGGGTTACAGGGAACTATGGCTACACCTTC. This codes for CASRVTGNYGYTF.

This clone has a single count. This CDR3 is CASSLGPFNSPLHF. CDR3 DNA sequence: TGTGCCAGCAGCTTAGGTCCCTTTAATTCACCCCTCCACTTT. The chain links TRBV11-2 to TRBJ1-6, with no clear D. CDR1 is SGHAT, CDR2 FQNNGV, per germline. The CDR3 contains 14 residues. V was trimmed by 1 base and J by 6 bases, leaving 7 bases between them.

A word on this clone: At the DNA level, this CDR3 is encoded by other sequences in the same sample as well. The rearrangement links TRBV2 to TRBJ2-7; D not resolved. This CDR3 has 11 amino acids. V was clipped by 6 bases and J by 4 bases, with 7 bases between them. Germline V gene data show CDR1 as SNHLY and CDR2 as FYNNEI. Here the CDR3 DNA reads TGTGCCAGCAGCGGACGGTACGAGCAGTACTTC. The encoded protein is CASSGRYEQYF. The variable domain in full, with the rest retrieved from reference TRBV2 and TRBJ2-7, is EPEVTQTPSHQVTQMGQEVILRCVPISNHLYFYWYRQILGQKVEFLVSFYNNEISEKSEIFDDQFSVERPDGSNFTLKIRSTKLEDSAMYFCASSGRYEQYFGPGTRLTVT.

This chain joins TRBV9 and TRBJ1-2; TRBD1 might be the D (5 bases). The CDR3 totals 14 residues. Germline lookup yields CDR1 SGDLS and CDR2 YYNGEE. The ends were cut back, 0 bases at V and 3 bases at J, with 9 bases in the middle. CDR3 DNA: TGTGCCAGCAGCGTAGTACCGGGACACTATGGCTACACCTTC. Encoded protein: CASSVVPGHYGYTF.

The chain links TRBV6-2 or TRBV6-3 to TRBJ2-1, with TRBD2 identical over 11 bases. In germline, CDR1 is MNHEY, CDR2 SVGEGT. J gave up 4 bases and V 5 bases, and 1 base lay outside the gene matches. CDR3 length: 14 residues. This chain's CDR3 is CASSRLAGYNEQFF. The DNA of the CDR3 is TGTGCCAGCAGTCGACTAGCGGGGTACAATGAGCAGTTCTTC.

CDR3 in amino acids: CASSYSSRGGTDTQYF. CDR3 coding DNA: TGTGCCAGCAGTTACTCGAGTCGGGGGGGCACAGATACGCAGTATTTT. The V and J genes are TRBV6-2 or TRBV6-3 and TRBJ2-3; 7 bases fit TRBD2. The CDR3 contains 16 residues. V lost 0 bases, J lost 1 base, and 4 bases stayed unmatched. Germline CDR1 and CDR2: MNHEY and SVGEGT.

The chain combines TRBV7-6 with TRBJ2-7, with 7 bases identical to TRBD1. The CDR3 consists of 15 residues. V dropped 5 bases and J dropped 3; count of bases not matched to a gene: 10. The V gene's germline CDR1 is SGHVS and CDR2 FNYEAQ. The CDR3 bases are TGTGCCAGCAGCCTAGGGGGCGCGAAACGCTACGAGCAGTACTTC. It yields the protein CASSLGGAKRYEQYF. Complete variable domain (other parts from reference TRBV7-6 and TRBJ2-7): GAGVSQSPRYKVTKRGQDVALRCDPISGHVSLYWYRQALGQGPEFLTYFNYEAQQDKSGLPNDRFSAERPEGSISTLTIQRTEQRDSAMYRCASSLGGAKRYEQYFGPGTRLTVT.

The chain uses TRBV19 and TRBJ2-7; a possible D gene is TRBD1 (5 bases). Germline assignment: CDR1 LNHDA and CDR2 SQIVND (reference sequence). Trimming removed 1 base at V and 4 bases at J, with 14 bases between. The CDR3 is made up of 15 amino acids. The CDR3 sequence: CASSIVMGQGYEQYF. DNA of the CDR3: TGTGCCAGTAGTATAGTTATGGGCCAGGGTTACGAGCAGTACTTC.

This chain uses TRBV20-1 with TRBJ1-1, with no clear D. This CDR3 spans 12 amino acids. Germline V gene sequence: CDR1 DFQATT, CDR2 SNEGSKA (reference sequence). The V gene lost 3 bases and the J gene lost 1 base, with 6 bases spanning the gap. DNA for the CDR3: TGCAGTGCTAGTTCTGGGAACACTGAAGCTTTCTTT. Translated, it gives CSASSGNTEAFF.

The chain couples TRBV6-2 or TRBV6-3 to TRBJ1-5; D gene unclear. The V and J ends lost 0 bases and 4 bases respectively, with 7 bases between them. Looked up from germline, CDR1 is MNHEY and CDR2 is SVGEGT. This CDR3 spans 14 amino acids. The CDR3 DNA sequence: TGTGCCAGCAGTTACTCGAGGCAGAATCAGCCCCAGCATTTT. It encodes CASSYSRQNQPQHF.

The chain recombines TRBV27 with TRBJ1-5, with D unclear. V gave up 3 bases and J gave up 2 bases, with 20 bases separating them. The length of the CDR3 is 18 residues. CDR1 is MNHEY and CDR2 is SMNVEV in the germline V gene (reference sequence). CDR3 nucleotides: TGTGCCAGCAGTTTTAGTTGGCCTTTAAACCACGGCAATCAGCCCCAGCATTTT. Translation: CASSFSWPLNHGNQPQHF.

This sequence joins TRBV7-8 and TRBJ1-2; D possibly corresponds to TRBD1 (5 bases). From germline, CDR1 is SGHVS and CDR2 FQNEAQ. V gave up 2 bases and J gave up 9 bases, with 13 bases separating them. There are 13 residues in the CDR3. The CDR3 bases are TGTGCCAGCAGCTTAATACAGGCGGGGAGCTACACCTTC. It codes for CASSLIQAGSYTF. The variable domain in full, completed from reference TRBV7-8 and TRBJ1-2, reads GAGVSQSPRYKVAKRGQDVALRCDPISGHVSLFWYQQALGQGPEFLTYFQNEAQLDKSGLPSDRFFAERPEGSVSTLKIQRTQQEDSAVYLCASSLIQAGSYTFGSGTRLTVV.

This chain links TRBV29-1 with TRBJ1-1, with D perhaps TRBD1 (6 bases). Germline V gives CDR1 SQVTM, CDR2 ANQGSEA. The CDR3 sequence is 13 residues long. V was pared by 4 bases and J by 1 base, with 10 bases between. CDR3 amino acids: CSVVQGPNTEAFF. In DNA, the CDR3 is TGCAGCGTTGTGCAGGGGCCGAACACTGAAGCTTTCTTT. Combining the CDR3 with reference TRBV29-1 and TRBJ1-1 gives the whole variable domain SAVISQKPSRDICQRGTSLTIQCQVDSQVTMMFWYRQQPGQSLTLIATANQGSEATYESGFVIDKFPISRPNLTFSTLTVSNMSPEDSSIYLCSVVQGPNTEAFFGQGTRLTVV.

The V call is TRBV6-5, the J call TRBJ2-3; 8 positions match TRBD2. This CDR3 has 16 residues. CDR1 MNHEY and CDR2 SVGAGI come from the germline V gene. Trimming took 2 bases from V and 3 from J; bases not matched to a gene: 7. CDR3: CASSYGQGTRTDTQYF. The CDR3, as DNA: TGTGCCAGCAGTTACGGTCAGGGGACTAGGACAGATACGCAGTATTTT.

The rearrangement links TRBV23-1 to TRBJ2-3; TRBD1 matches at 11 bases. TRBV23-1 has ORF status, its function being uncertain. With 6 bases clipped from V and 3 bases from J, the junction kept 5 bases outside the gene matches. The CDR3 runs 15 residues. The CDR3 reads CASSPGTGGTDTQYF. The CDR3 DNA sequence: TGCGCCAGCAGCCCCGGGACAGGGGGTACAGATACGCAGTATTTT.

The V and J genes are TRBV11-3 and TRBJ2-7, with 8 positions matching TRBD1. Germline values: CDR1 SGHNT, CDR2 YENEEA. The CDR3 length is 14 residues. With 5 bases clipped from V and 7 bases from J, the junction kept 10 bases outside the gene matches. CDR3 DNA sequence: TGTGCCAGCAGCACGCGGACAGGGCAAAGGGAGCAGTACTTC. Protein: CASSTRTGQREQYF.

The chain links TRBV5-1 to TRBJ1-2; TRBD1 matches at 9 bases. This CDR3 region has 14 residues. CDR1 SGHRS and CDR2 YFSETQ come from the germline V gene. The J segment lost 6 bases and the V segment lost 4 bases, leaving 7 bases of the junction unmatched. CDR3 region: CASSLDRGDNGYTF. CDR3 coding DNA: TGCGCCAGCAGCCTCGACAGGGGGGATAATGGCTACACCTTC.

The chain recombines TRBV5-1 with TRBJ2-3; 8 bases are shared with TRBD2. The CDR3 length is 17 residues. V shed 0 bases and J 3 bases; nucleotides not matched to a gene: 9. Germline values: CDR1 SGHRS, CDR2 YFSETQ. The CDR3 loop is CASSLVSGGAWTDTQYF. The CDR3 DNA reads as TGCGCCAGCAGCTTGGTAAGCGGGGGCGCTTGGACAGATACGCAGTATTTT.

This clone was seen more than once but under ten times. The V gene is TRBV11-1, the J gene TRBJ1-1, with no clear D. The CDR3 sequence is 14 residues long. In germline, CDR1 is SGHAT, CDR2 FQDESV (reference sequence). Trimming shortened V by 5 bases and J by 3 bases, and 13 bases separated the two germline ends. The CDR3 nucleotides read TGTGCCAGCAGCCCCCTGGGTGGGCACACTGAAGCTTTCTTT. As protein: CASSPLGGHTEAFF.

V is TRBV2 and J is TRBJ2-1; 7 nucleotides match TRBD1. The J segment lost 7 bases and the V segment lost 6 bases, leaving 12 bases of the junction unmatched. CDR3 length equals 15 residues. Looked up from germline, CDR1 is SNHLY and CDR2 is FYNNEI. CDR3 region: CASRSTGVPFNEQFF. CDR3 DNA: TGTGCCAGCAGGTCTACAGGGGTACCCTTTAATGAGCAGTTCTTC.